The clone carrying this TCR beta chain was seen more than once but under ten times. This sample's TCRbeta library carried unique molecular identifier barcodes. Using its own MiXCR run on the PCR reads, TCRdb lists one record per CDR3 protein. The table lists fewer than 700,000 distinct CDR3 sequences, roughly 24% of them singletons. This entry comes from a study of T-cell reconstitution after alpha-beta-depleted transplantation in children. V lost 2 bases, J lost 5 bases, and 17 bases lay in between. The CDR3 consists of 16 residues. Germline V lookup: CDR1 SGHTA, CDR2 FQGNSA. The sequencing used PBMCs, mostly from graft donor cells, collected 360 days after TCRalphabeta/CD19-depleted stem cell transplant. The receptor's source is a boy in the first two years of life who had a stem cell transplant for acute myeloid leukemia, so the T cells may come from the graft donor. The chain couples TRBV7-2 to TRBJ2-3, with D possibly TRBD1 on 7 matching bases. CDR3: CASSLKAGGFIDTQYF. The CDR3 DNA is TGTGCCAGCAGCTTAAAGGCAGGGGGGTTTATAGATACGCAGTATTTT.